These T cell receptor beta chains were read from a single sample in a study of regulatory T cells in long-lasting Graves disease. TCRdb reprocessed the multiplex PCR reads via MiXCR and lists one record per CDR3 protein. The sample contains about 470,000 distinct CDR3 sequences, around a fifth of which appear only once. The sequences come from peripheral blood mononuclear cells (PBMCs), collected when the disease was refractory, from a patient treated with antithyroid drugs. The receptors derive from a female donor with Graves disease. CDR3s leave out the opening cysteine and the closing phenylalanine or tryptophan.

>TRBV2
ASSETGPTTGELF
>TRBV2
ASSEASGTDQPQH
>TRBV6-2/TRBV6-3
ASSRGSALAGAGELF
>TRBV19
ASGTAYSNQPQH
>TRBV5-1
ASKQTAWDTEAF
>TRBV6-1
ASSPEVTIDGYT
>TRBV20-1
SASDQGNYGYT
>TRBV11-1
AGSFPRTGGDYYEQY
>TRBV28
ASSSQDRRNQPQH
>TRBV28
ASSSREYEQY
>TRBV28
ASSSLTGLETQY
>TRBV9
ASSIPTGGESTEAF
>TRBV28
ASSLRGRVDGYT
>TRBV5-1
ASSLWQNSPLH
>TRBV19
ASSIGEGGYT
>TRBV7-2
ASSSVPSGANVLT
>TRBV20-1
GAGLAGGQETQY
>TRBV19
ASSNTGGLAEKLF
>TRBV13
ATGQNNEQF
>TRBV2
ASRTYLAAAYEQY
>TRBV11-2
ASSLGQGAISYEQY
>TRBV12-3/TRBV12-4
ASSLGQGDNSPLH
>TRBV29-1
SVGENHDGATNEKLF
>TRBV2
ASSEGTSGGAAIGETQY
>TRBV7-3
ASSLYGFGQGRADTQY
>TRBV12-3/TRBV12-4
ASSPDRGSGYGYT
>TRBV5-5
ASSSQGFRETQY